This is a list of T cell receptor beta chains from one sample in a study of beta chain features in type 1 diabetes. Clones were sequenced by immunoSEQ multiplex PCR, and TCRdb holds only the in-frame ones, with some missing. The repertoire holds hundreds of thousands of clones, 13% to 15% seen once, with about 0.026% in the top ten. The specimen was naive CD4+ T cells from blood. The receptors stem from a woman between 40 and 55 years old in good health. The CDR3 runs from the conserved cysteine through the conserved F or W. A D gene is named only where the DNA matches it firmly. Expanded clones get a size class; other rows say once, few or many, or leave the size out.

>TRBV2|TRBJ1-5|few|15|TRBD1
TGTGCCAGCAAGGGACAGACGATTAGCAATCAGCCCCAGCATTTT
CASKGQTISNQPQHF
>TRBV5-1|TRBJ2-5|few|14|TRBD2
TGCGCCAGCGATACTAGCGGGGGCCTCGGGACCCAGTACTTC
CASDTSGGLGTQYF
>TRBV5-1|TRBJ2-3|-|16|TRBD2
TGCGCCAGCAGCCTCGGACTAGCGGGGGGCACAGATACGCAGTATTTT
CASSLGLAGGTDTQYF
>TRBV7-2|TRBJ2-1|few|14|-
TGTGCCAGCAGGGGGGGGGCATCCTACAATGAGCAGTTCTTC
CASRGGASYNEQFF
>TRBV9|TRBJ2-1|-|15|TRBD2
TGTGCCAGCAGCGTCCGAGCGGGGGGTTCTGGTGAGCAGTTCTTC
CASSVRAGGSGEQFF
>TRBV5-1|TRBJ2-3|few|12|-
TGCGCCAGCAGCTTGGGGGAGGATACGCAGTATTTT
CASSLGEDTQYF
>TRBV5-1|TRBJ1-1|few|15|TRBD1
TGCGCCAGCAGCTTGGCAGGGGGCATGGGGACTGAAGCTTTCTTT
CASSLAGGMGTEAFF
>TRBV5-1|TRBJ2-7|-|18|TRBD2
TGCGCCAGCAGCTTGGACCCCGGGACTAGCGGCGTCTCCTACGAGCAGTACTTC
CASSLDPGTSGVSYEQYF
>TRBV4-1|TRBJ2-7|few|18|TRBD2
TGCGCCAGCAGCCAAGATCCGAGTTTTGGGACTAGCGCCTACGAGCAGTACTTC
CASSQDPSFGTSAYEQYF
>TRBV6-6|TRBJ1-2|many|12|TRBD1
TGTGCCAGCAGCACAGGGGACTATGGCTACACCTTC
CASSTGDYGYTF
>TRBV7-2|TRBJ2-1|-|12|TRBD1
TGTGCCAGCCGTTCAGGGGGCGGTGAGCAGTTCTTC
CASRSGGGEQFF
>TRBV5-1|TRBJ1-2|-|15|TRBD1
TGCGCCAGCAGCCGGGACAGGGGCGGAATCTATGGCTACACCTTC
CASSRDRGGIYGYTF
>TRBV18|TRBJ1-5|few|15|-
TGTGCCAGCTCACCAACTACAGCGGACAATCAGCCCCAGCATTTT
CASSPTTADNQPQHF
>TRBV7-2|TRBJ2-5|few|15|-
TGTGCCAGCAGCTCCCCGACCGACAACCAAGAGACCCAGTACTTC
CASSSPTDNQETQYF
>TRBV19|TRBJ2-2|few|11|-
TGTGCCAGTACAGTCACCGGGGAGCTGTTTTTT
CASTVTGELFF
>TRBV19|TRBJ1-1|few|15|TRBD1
TGTGCCAGTAGTACCCGACAGGGGGGCCACACTGAAGCTTTCTTT
CASSTRQGGHTEAFF
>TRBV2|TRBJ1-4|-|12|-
TGTGCCAGCAGCGATGTGAGGTGGGGAGGGTTTTTT
CASSDVRWGGFF
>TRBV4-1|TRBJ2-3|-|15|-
TGCGCCAGCAGCCAAGATGTCAGGAGCACAGATACGCAGTATTTT
CASSQDVRSTDTQYF
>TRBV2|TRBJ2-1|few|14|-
TGTGCCAGCAGTGGACAGGGAGGAGTCGATGAGCAGTTCTTC
CASSGQGGVDEQFF
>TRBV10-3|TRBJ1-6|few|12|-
TGTGCCATCGGGGGAGGTAATTCACCCCTCCACTTT
CAIGGGNSPLHF
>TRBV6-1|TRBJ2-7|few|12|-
TGTGCCAGCAGCGTTCGGGGCTACGAGCAGTACTTC
CASSVRGYEQYF
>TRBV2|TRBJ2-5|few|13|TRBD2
TGTGCCTCCTTATCCGGGAGGGTAGAGACCCAGTACTTC
CASLSGRVETQYF
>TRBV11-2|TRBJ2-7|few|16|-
TGTGCCAGCAGCTTAGTTTGGCAGGCGACGAACTACGAGCAGTACTTC
CASSLVWQATNYEQYF
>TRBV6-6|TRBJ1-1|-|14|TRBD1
TGTGCCAGCAGTCCTAGACAGGGGGGCACTGAAGCTTTCTTT
CASSPRQGGTEAFF
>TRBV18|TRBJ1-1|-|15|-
TGTGCCAGCTCACCACCGTCCAGGGGAGGGACTGAAGCTTTCTTT
CASSPPSRGGTEAFF
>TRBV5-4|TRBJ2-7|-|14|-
TGTGCCAGCAGCTTCGGACACCTTTCCTACGAGCAGTACTTC
CASSFGHLSYEQYF
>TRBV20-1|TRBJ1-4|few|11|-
TGCAGTGCTACGGTCTCTGAAAAACTGTTTTTT
CSATVSEKLFF
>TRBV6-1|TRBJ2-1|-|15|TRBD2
TGTGCCAGCAAGAGCGGACTAGCGGGGTTCAATGAGCAGTTCTTC
CASKSGLAGFNEQFF
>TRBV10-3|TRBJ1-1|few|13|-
TGTGCCACCGCTACAGCCACGTGGACTGAAGCTTTCTTT
CATATATWTEAFF
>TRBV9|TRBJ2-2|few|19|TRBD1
TGTGCCAGCAGCGTAGGAACGTCAGGACACAGGGGGCGAACCGGGGAGCTGTTTTTT
CASSVGTSGHRGRTGELFF
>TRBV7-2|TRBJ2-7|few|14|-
TGTGCCAGCAGCTTAATCATAGGGGGCTACGAGCAGTACTTC
CASSLIIGGYEQYF
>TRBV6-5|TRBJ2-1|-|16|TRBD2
TGTGCCAGCAGTTACCCATCGGGACTAGCGGGGGCCGAGCAGTTCTTC
CASSYPSGLAGAEQFF
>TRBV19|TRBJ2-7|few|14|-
TGTGCCAGTAAGTTTGCTGGGGGGTCCTACGAGCAGTACTTC
CASKFAGGSYEQYF
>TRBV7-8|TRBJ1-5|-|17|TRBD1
TGTGCCAGCAGCTTGTTGAGGGGTCAGGGGGCCAATCAGCCCCAGCATTTT
CASSLLRGQGANQPQHF
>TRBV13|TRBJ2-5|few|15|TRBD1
TGTGCCAGCAGCTTGGGGACAGGGGGCATGAAGACCCAGTACTTC
CASSLGTGGMKTQYF
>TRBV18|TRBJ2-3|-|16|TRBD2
TGTGCCAGCTCACCACGGGTGTCTCGGGGGGGGCCCGGGCCGTATTTT
CASSPRVSRGGPGPYF
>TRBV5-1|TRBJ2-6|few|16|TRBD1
TGCGCCAGCAGCTTGGCGACAGGGTCTGGGGCCAACGTCCTGACTTTC
CASSLATGSGANVLTF
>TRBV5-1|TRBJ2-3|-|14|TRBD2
TGCGCCAGCTCCGGGGGGGGTAGCACAGATACGCAGTATTTT
CASSGGGSTDTQYF
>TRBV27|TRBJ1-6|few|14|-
TGTGCCAGCAGTTTGGGCCTCTATAATTCACCCCTCCACTTT
CASSLGLYNSPLHF
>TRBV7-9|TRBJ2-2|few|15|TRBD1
TGTGCCAGCAGCCCCCGACAGGGGGGCACCGGGGAGCTGTTTTTT
CASSPRQGGTGELFF
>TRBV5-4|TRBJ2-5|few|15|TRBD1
TGTGCCAGCAGCTCGGATCTGGCAGGGGGAGAGACCCAGTACTTC
CASSSDLAGGETQYF
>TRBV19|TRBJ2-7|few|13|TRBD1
TGTGCCAGTATAGCAGACAGGGGCCACGAGCAGTACTTC
CASIADRGHEQYF
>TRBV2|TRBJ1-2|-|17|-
TGTGCCAGCAGTGAAGCGGGGCTCCTCGGCCCTAACTATGGCTACACCTTC
CASSEAGLLGPNYGYTF
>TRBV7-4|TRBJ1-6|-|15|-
TGTGCCAGCAGCTTAGGCATTCCAGATCCCCCACCCCTCCACTTT
CASSLGIPDPPPLHF
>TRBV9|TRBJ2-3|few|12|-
TGTGCCAGCAGCGTAGCTCAGGATACGCAGTATTTT
CASSVAQDTQYF